This TCR beta chain was sequenced for a study of T cells after posttransplantation cyclophosphamide. Study-level points and caveats: Recipient CMV seropositivity and CMV reactivation strongly tracked TRB clonality. Later post-transplant blood repertoires were often dominated by donor CD8+ memory clones. Blood and skin or GI T cell repertoires showed limited TRB overlap.

This table comes from immunoSEQ multiplex PCR, and its TCRdb copy is limited to in-frame clones, with some not included. The table lists tens of thousands of clones, around 93% of them singletons. About this clone: What it recognizes is unknown.

This related bone marrow graft donor gave peripheral blood on the day of marrow donation. The sample comprised PBMCs. The receptor comes from a woman aged 25 to 39 in good health and a related stem cell transplant donor.

CDR3 sequence (DNA): TGTGCCAGTAGTATTCCGGGACACCCTTCCGGAGGGGAAAAACTGTTTTTT. Amino acids: CASSIPGHPSGGEKLFF. The chain couples TRBV19 to TRBJ1-4; tentative D call: TRBD1 (6 bases). Trimming removed 3 bases at V and 8 bases at J, with 22 bases between. This CDR3 has 17 amino acids. Germline-derived CDR1 and CDR2 are LNHDA and SQIVND (reference sequence).